This T cell receptor beta chain emerged from a study of blood T cell repertoires in COVID-19. Study in general: There were acute and convalescent COVID-19 samples, and they came from the United States, Italy and Spain. From T cells, B-cell-depleted T cells, or PBMCs came the material, which was cDNA or gDNA.

Trimming took 7 bases from V and 0 from J, leaving 10 bases between them. CDR1 is SNHLY, CDR2 FYNNEI, per germline. This CDR3 contains 13 residues. This clone was counted only a few times. In the original analysis: Amplification from reference gene primers served as the basis for estimated nucleated cell counts. Profiled with immunoSEQ multiplex PCR; TCRdb holds only in-frame clones, not every one. V, J and clone size derive from that table, while D and trimming were established from the DNA sequence. The profile shows approximately 74,000 clones, 80% to 90% of them singletons. Sequenced input: peripheral blood. This TCR came from a man between 65 and 85 years old with acute or convalescent COVID-19. The genes are TRBV2 and TRBJ2-7; D unresolved. Here the CDR3 DNA reads TGTGCCAGCACGGTGGAGAGCTCCTACGAGCAGTACTTC. Translation gives CASTVESSYEQYF.